This TCR beta chain was observed in a study of PD-L1 blockade in urothelial cancer. Looking at the study overall: Patients took up atezolizumab in 2014 at 1,200 mg intravenously every 3 weeks. At 3 weeks (second dose) and 6 weeks after starting treatment, blood was analyzed.

The protocol was immunoSEQ multiplex PCR, while the TCRdb copy is restricted to in-frame clones and leaves out a portion. This sample has tens of thousands of clones, with around 84% found just once. V was pared by 6 bases and J by 0 bases, with 3 bases of the junction left unmatched. Germline V lookup: CDR1 SNHLY, CDR2 FYNNEI. The CDR3 is made up of 14 amino acids. Noted time point: pretreatment peripheral blood. Pretreatment and on-treatment samples were taken, numbering 1 to 8 per patient. The sample was PBMCs, taken around atezolizumab (anti-PD-L1) treatment. This sequence was found in a man aged 55-75 years with urothelial cancer. The J gene is TRBJ2-3, the V gene TRBV2; 7 nucleotides agree with TRBD1. The CDR3 reads CASRKGASTDTQYF. In DNA, the CDR3 is TGTGCCAGCAGAAAGGGGGCCAGCACAGATACGCAGTATTTT.